This T cell receptor beta chain was sequenced during a study of cytomegalovirus exposure and HLA in healthy donors. Study-wide points: TCR beta V segments were, for the most part, productive about 87% or about 30% of the time in an earlier analysis.

As regards this clone: Its antigen is undetermined.

V shed 1 base and J shed 5 bases, with 3 bases lying between them. The CDR3 extends over 13 amino acids. Germline lookup yields CDR1 SEHNR and CDR2 FQNEAQ (reference sequence). It was with 60 Vbeta and 13 Jbeta primers that the PCR ran. Some clones are missing from TCRdb's copy, which holds only in-frame ones; the method was immunoSEQ multiplex PCR. The sample lists roughly 250,000 clones; roughly 81% were seen once. Sequences were obtained from PBMCs. This TCR was sampled from a woman in her thirties or forties in good health and CMV-seropositive. The chain employs TRBV7-9 and TRBJ1-6, with unresolved D. CDR3 amino acids: CASSLEHNSPLHF. The CDR3 DNA reads as TGTGCCAGCAGCTTAGAGCATAATTCACCCCTCCACTTT.